This T cell receptor (beta chain) was documented in a study of shared clonotypes between healthy human individuals (dated by TCRdb to the early 2020s). At the level of the whole study: A couple of women and a few men aged 18 to 49 years were included in the cohort. For each donor, CD4 naive and CD4 memory were each run on three plates, CD8 naive on two plates, and CD8 memory on one plate. To estimate repertoire size and how much clonotype sharing occurs between individuals, the study deeply sequenced the blood TCR repertoires of five healthy adults. To increase sequencing depth and limit assay-specific biases, different laboratories used diverse techniques to prepare libraries and sequence TCR repertoires. Each donor's leukapheresis produced roughly between roughly 0.85 and 10 billion PBMCs. Here is what the overall study found, with its caveats: Sharing across several donors was observed for approximately 4.6% of naive CD4, under 4% of naive CD8, over 2% of memory CD4, and roughly 0.4% of memory CD8 clonotypes. Pairwise subsampling indicated that sequencing depth was expected to affect the degree of clonotype sharing among donors. Naive subsets generally had larger estimated clonotype richness than memory subsets did. Sampling was limited to blood, and TCR repertoires in tissue likely differ from TCR repertoires in blood. Because the study included a small number of donors, the genetic and exposure-history diversity represented was limited. Rarefaction of sorted-subset datasets indicated incomplete sequencing despite the large sequencing depth. Compared with non-shared clonotypes, the clonotypes found in all four sorted-subset donors had higher generation probabilities.

Via the germline V gene, CDR1 is SNHLY and CDR2 FYNNEI. The trim is 7 bases for V and 5 bases for J, with a gap of 14 bases between the germline ends. The CDR3, cysteine through phenylalanine, is 13 amino acids long. CDR3 DNA only is kept here, 39 bases in frame from base 1. Using the deep immunoSEQ assay, TCR CDR3 regions were amplified from genomic DNA by multiplex PCR. Genomic DNA extracted from each cell subset was distributed evenly over all wells of several immunoSEQ 96-well plates, and each plate served as one replicate. For sorted subsets, each replicate PCR was loaded with 200 ng genomic DNA, equivalent to 25,000 to 35,000 T cell genomes. Purified libraries were quantified with a Qubit 3.0 fluorometer, sized on a Bioanalyzer 2100, and re-quantified with the KAPA Library Quantification kit. Every immunoSEQ 96-well plate was sequenced on a separate single-read 150-cycle Illumina NextSeq 550 flow cell. On the authors' methods: Because only junctional sequences without quality scores were contained in the immunoSEQ output, filtering matching that applied to full-length reads could not be performed. Sequences were annotated with PyIR, a Python wrapper for IgBLAST v1.9, using IMGT germline references to assign V/J genes and CDR3. Reads with weak V/J assignments (E-value above 1e-6), missing CDR3, stop codons, out-of-frame junctions, or ambiguous translated residues were removed. A V3J clonotype was defined by an identical inferred V gene, J gene, and CDR3 amino acid sequence. Percentage overlap between repertoires was calculated by dividing the number of shared unique clonotypes by the size of the smaller repertoire. RTK rarefaction, the Chao1 estimator, and Recon v2.1 estimates of unobserved clonotypes were used to assess repertoire richness. OLGA was used to compute generation probabilities for all TCRbeta clonotypes that the gDNA method yielded from four donors. TCRdb re-hosts the immuneACCESS table, in-frame sequences only. Its copies lack some clones; in the studies checked, an unresolved V gene accounts for under half of them, and the cause for the rest is not known. Clone size and V and J calls were adopted from that table, with D and trimming inferred from the DNA. Counted in this sample were 950,000 to 1,200,000 clones; 60% to 85% of them appeared once. Together, the top ten hold 0.7% to 0.95% of the sample.

Comments on this clone: No cognate antigen has been identified for it. No per-base quality is available; no much larger clone lies one base away.

The donors were healthy, HIV-negative adults who had no recently reported acute infections or vaccinations. All donors were Caucasian adults living in Nashville, Tennessee, USA. Magnetic negative selection was used to enrich CD4+ T cells, after which naive cells were positively selected on CD45RA and the negative fraction became the memory subset. Blood was collected by leukapheresis, and PBMCs were isolated by Ficoll-Histopaque density gradient centrifugation and then cryopreserved in liquid nitrogen vapor phase. Purity and quantity of every magnetically sorted T cell population were checked by analytical flow cytometry. Genomic DNA was isolated from every sorted fraction and measured by UV absorbance on a Nanodrop 2000c.

Sequenced sample: memory CD4+ T cells from PBMCs. The cell subset or site label here, explained by the study, means: CD45RA-negative fraction. Here the chain combines TRBV2 and TRBJ2-5; D gene: possibly TRBD2, on 7 matching bases. This clonotype was obtained from a man aged 18 to 29 in good health. Some clones in this sample may be carry-over from other donors' samples. The bases read TGTGCCAGCACGGGGGGCCACGGGGAGACCCAGTACTTC. It translates to CASTGGHGETQYF.